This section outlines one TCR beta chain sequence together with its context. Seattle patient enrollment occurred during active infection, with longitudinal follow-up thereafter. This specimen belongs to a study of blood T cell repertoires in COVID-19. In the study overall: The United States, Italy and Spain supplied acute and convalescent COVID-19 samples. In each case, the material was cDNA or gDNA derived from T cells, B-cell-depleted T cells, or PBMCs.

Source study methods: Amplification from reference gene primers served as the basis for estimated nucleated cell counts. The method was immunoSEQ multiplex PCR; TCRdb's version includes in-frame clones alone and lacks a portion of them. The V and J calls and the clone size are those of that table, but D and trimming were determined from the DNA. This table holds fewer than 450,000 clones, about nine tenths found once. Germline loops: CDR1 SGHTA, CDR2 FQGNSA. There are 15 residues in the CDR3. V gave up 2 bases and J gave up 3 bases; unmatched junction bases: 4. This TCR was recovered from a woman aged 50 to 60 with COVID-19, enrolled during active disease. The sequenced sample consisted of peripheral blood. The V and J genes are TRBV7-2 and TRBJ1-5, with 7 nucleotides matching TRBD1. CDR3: CASSLHRGYNQPQHF. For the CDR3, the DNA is TGTGCCAGCAGCTTACACAGGGGCTACAATCAGCCCCAGCATTTT.